This T cell receptor (beta chain) was sequenced during a study of T cells in Graves' hyperthyroidism and ophthalmopathy (dated by TCRdb to about 2019). Turning to the overall study: A discovery cohort of about a hundred patients, roughly 45 with Graves' ophthalmopathy and approximately 60 with stable Graves' hyperthyroidism, was used to find distinguishing TCR V-J signatures. For training and testing, the 100 patients in the discovery cohort were randomly divided in a 7:3 ratio. Thyroid tissue and blood T-cell repertoires from six Graves' hyperthyroidism patients were also compared in the study. An independent validation cohort of some 18 hyperthyroidism patients and roughly 16 patients who later progressed to ophthalmopathy tested prospective prediction of ophthalmopathy. TCR Vbeta CDR3 sequencing of around 130 peripheral blood samples (over 40 ophthalmopathy, about 75 hyperthyroidism and roughly 17 progressor patients) is reported in the paper. Once sampling was done, hyperthyroidism patients were given methimazole at a starting dose of 30 mg daily, whereas ophthalmopathy patients were given high-dose intravenous methylprednisolone. What the research found in general, with its limitations: In validation, the model predicted progression to ophthalmopathy a median of roughly six months before onset, with 70% to 71% sensitivity and about 72% specificity. In cross-validation, a model built on a 13 V-J signature told ophthalmopathy apart from stable hyperthyroidism with approximately 91% sensitivity and approximately 81% specificity, and in testing the same model reached 80%/75%. Sample size was not statistically predetermined, and investigators were not blinded to group allocation. Blood samples also contained most of the expanded thyroid clonotypes (frequency above 0.001), which suggests that blood repertoires may reflect thyroid immune responses.

From the germline V gene, CDR1 is SGHTA and CDR2 is FQGNSA. The CDR3 spans 15 residues, from the cysteine through the phenylalanine. Only the CDR3 DNA stays, 45 bases, in frame from base 1. As regards this clonotype: Its antigen is unknown. The junction departs from the called germline gene at one end, perhaps through a read error.

The TCR beta CDR3 regions were amplified from RNA transcripts. For the first round of RT-PCR on the TCR CDR3, the HTBI primer set was used together with the Qiagen OneStep RT-PCR kit. The libraries were constructed in a second round of multiplex PCR and then size-selected and purified. The libraries were sequenced on an Illumina HiSeq2000 using paired-end 100 bp reads. The authors processed their data as follows. Raw data were processed with SOAPnuke, discarding reads with adapters, uncalled bases, mean Phred below 15, or no exact constant-primer or identifier match. High-quality paired reads were merged using COPE v1.2.5, and each unique nucleotide sequence was defined as a clonotype. MiTCR v1.1 was used to align the clonotypes against IMGT TRBV, TRBD and TRBJ reference segments. Analysis was restricted to V-J combinations with a frequency above 0.0001, which covered over 98% of repertoires. A TCS score was defined as the ratio between F50 (clonal expansion) and ExV (chaos), using BLOSUM62-based TCRdist between CDR3 peptides within each V-J. Welch's t-statistics and random forest reduced approximately 520 V-J features to 10 to 15, which were used in a naive Bayes classifier (R e1071). Thyroid-blood repertoire similarity was quantified with the Morisita-Horn index. Through fastp at Q25 and MiXCR, TCRdb rebuilt clones from the public reads, retaining in-frame beta chains. Each record represents a unique CDR3 protein, reported with the most common genes and DNA among its rows. V and J calls and clone size were set by TCRdb, not the authors. This sample lists more than 500,000 distinct CDR3 sequences; about 43% were detected once. 15% to 20% of the sample goes to the ten largest clones.

Any patient with an uncontrolled infection, another autoimmune disease, pregnancy or lactation was excluded. Diagnoses were based on clinical symptoms, serum thyroxine and TRAb, thyroid ultrasound and orbital computed tomography. Trizol reagent was used to extract total RNA, and RNA quality was then checked on an Agilent 2100 Bioanalyzer. This clonotype originated in an adult woman with Graves' disease, either hyperthyroidism or ophthalmopathy (not recorded which). The sequenced sample was peripheral blood or thyroid tissue (not recorded which). Recombination connected TRBV7-2 to TRBJ1-6; the D gene is not confidently resolved. CDR3 sequence: CASSLRTLVNSTLHF. DNA sequence: TGTGCCAGCAGCTTACGCACCCTCGTAAATTCAACCCTCCACTTT. The CDR3, completed at both ends by the reference TRBV7-2 and TRBJ1-6 genes, gives the full variable domain GAGVSQSPSNKVTEKGKDVELRCDPISGHTALYWYRQSLGQGLEFLIYFQGNSAPDKSGLPSDRFSAERTGGSVSTLTIQRTQQEDSAVYLCASSLRTLVNSTLHFGNGTRLTVT.